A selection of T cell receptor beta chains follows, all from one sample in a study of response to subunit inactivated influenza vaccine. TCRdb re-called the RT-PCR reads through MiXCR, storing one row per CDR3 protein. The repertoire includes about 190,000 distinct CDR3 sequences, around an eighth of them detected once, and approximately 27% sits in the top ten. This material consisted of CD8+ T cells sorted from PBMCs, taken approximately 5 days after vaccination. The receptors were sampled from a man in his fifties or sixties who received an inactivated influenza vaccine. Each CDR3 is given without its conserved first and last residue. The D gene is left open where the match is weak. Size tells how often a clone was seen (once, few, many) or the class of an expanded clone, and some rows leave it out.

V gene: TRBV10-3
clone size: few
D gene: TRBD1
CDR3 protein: AISAVGDSPLEQY

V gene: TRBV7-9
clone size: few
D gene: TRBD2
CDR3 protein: ASSPVAGGHTQY

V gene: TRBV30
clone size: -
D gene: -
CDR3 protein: AWGLGQLEAF

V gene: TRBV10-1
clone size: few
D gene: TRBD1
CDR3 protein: ASSPSPGQGRETQY

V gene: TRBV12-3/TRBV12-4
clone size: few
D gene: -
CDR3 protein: ASSFGGYEQF

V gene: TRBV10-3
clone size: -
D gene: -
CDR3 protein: AISDVNQPQH

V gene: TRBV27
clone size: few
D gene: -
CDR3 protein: ASSFTGFNEKLF

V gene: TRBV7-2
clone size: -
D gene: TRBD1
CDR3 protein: ASSLEGQGFFYGYT

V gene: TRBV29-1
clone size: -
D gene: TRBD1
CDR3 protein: SVAGGQVYEQY

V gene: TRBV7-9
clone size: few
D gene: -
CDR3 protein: ASSLARPPITDTQY

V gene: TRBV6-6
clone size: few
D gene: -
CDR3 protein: ASSFRYEQY

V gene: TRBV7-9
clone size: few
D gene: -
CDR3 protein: ASSGSLTTDTQY

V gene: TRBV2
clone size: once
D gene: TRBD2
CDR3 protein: ASRETSGGATDTQY

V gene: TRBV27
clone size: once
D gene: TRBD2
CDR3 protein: ASSFLAGVTYNEQF

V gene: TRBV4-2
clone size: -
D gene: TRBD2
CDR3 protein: ASSQETSGSSYEQY

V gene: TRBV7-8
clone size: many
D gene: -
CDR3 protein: ASSQEGGFRGEQY

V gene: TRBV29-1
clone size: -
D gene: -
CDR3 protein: SAPRHSLLNEQF

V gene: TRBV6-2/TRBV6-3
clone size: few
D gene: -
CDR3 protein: ASSYTSSYEQY

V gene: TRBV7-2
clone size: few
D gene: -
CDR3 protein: ASSLNPGQGEQY

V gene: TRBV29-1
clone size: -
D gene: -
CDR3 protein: TQTRDNEQF

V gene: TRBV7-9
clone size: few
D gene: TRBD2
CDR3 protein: ASSPGTSGMVSEQF

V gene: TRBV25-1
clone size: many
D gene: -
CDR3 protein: ASSESRELF

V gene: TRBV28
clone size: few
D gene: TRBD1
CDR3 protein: ASSSPWGQGTHEQY

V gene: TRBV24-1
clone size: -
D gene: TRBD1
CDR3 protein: ATSGTGPSYEQY

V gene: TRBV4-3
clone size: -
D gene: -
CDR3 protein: ASSQDSAAGPTEAF